A single sample is the source of the 6 T cell receptor beta chains below, sequenced in a study of regulatory T cells in long-lasting Graves disease. Described time point: newly diagnosed GD, antithyroid drugs for less than 3 months. From RNA extracted from PBMCs, the TCR library was made. Arm-PCR of CDR3 regions and iRepertoire HTBI primers were the basis on which TCR beta libraries were built. TCRdb reprocessed the multiplex PCR reads with MiXCR, giving one entry per CDR3 protein. There are 360,000 or so distinct CDR3 sequences in the sample; 15% to 20% occur only once, and around 21% lies in the top ten. These data also formed part of another study, on T cells in Graves' hyperthyroidism and ophthalmopathy.

The material was peripheral blood mononuclear cells (PBMCs), obtained at new diagnosis, from a patient treated with antithyroid drugs. These receptors came from a woman in her late teens or twenties with Graves disease.

There are a few counts of this clonotype. This sequence joins TRBV19 and TRBJ1-1, with D tentatively TRBD1 (5 bases). Trimming removed 3 bases from V and 3 bases from J, with 5 bases in between. Per germline, CDR1 LNHDA and CDR2 SQIVND (reference sequence). The CDR3 spans 12 residues. The DNA for the CDR3 is TGTGCCAGTAGTATCAGGGACACTGAAGCTTTCTTT. It translates to CASSIRDTEAFF.

The V gene is TRBV7-2, the J gene TRBJ1-1; D not resolved. The CDR3 extends over 17 amino acids. Deletions cut 3 bases from V and 2 bases from J, with 19 bases between. Germline CDR1 SGHTA, CDR2 FQGNSA. The CDR3 sequence is CASSFSLFRGINTEAFF. The CDR3 nucleotides read TGTGCCAGCAGCTTTAGCCTCTTCCGAGGGATTAACACTGAAGCTTTCTTT. Complete variable domain (other parts from reference TRBV7-2 and TRBJ1-1): GAGVSQSPSNKVTEKGKDVELRCDPISGHTALYWYRQSLGQGLEFLIYFQGNSAPDKSGLPSDRFSAERTGGSVSTLTIQRTQQEDSAVYLCASSFSLFRGINTEAFFGQGTRLTVV.

Many counts were recorded for this clonotype. The genes are TRBV6-2 or TRBV6-3 and TRBJ2-7; either TRBD1 or TRBD2 may fit D (5 bases each). The CDR3 sequence is 15 residues long. CDR1 and CDR2 (germline): MNHEY, SVGEGT. V shed 6 bases and J shed 0 bases, with 15 bases lying between them. The CDR3 DNA sequence: TGTGCCAGCAGCCCTCGGGCAGGGAGCTCCTACGAGCAGTACTTC. It codes for CASSPRAGSSYEQYF.

This clonotype showed up just a few times. The J gene is TRBJ2-7, the V gene TRBV29-1, with D unresolved. V gave up 1 base and J gave up 3 bases, with 10 bases separating them. Germline V lookup: CDR1 SQVTM, CDR2 ANQGSEA. The CDR3 totals 13 residues. CDR3 amino acids: CSVEGPTRYEQYF. The DNA of the CDR3 is TGCAGCGTTGAAGGCCCCACGCGCTACGAGCAGTACTTC.

This clonotype was found many times. The chain couples TRBV12-3 or TRBV12-4 to TRBJ1-1, with D uncertain. The germline V and J ends were trimmed by 3 bases and 5 bases, with 10 bases remaining between them. The CDR3 is 13 residues long. CDR3 nucleotides: TGTGCCAGCAGTTTCACTGGAAGTACTGAAGCTTTCTTT. It encodes CASSFTGSTEAFF.

V gene TRBV27 combines with J gene TRBJ2-2; maybe TRBD2 (5 bases). CDR1 and CDR2 from the germline V gene are MNHEY and SMNVEV (reference sequence). V lost 2 bases, J lost 4 bases, and 20 bases lay in between. This CDR3 contains 18 residues. In nucleotides, the CDR3 is TGTGCCAGCAGTTTAGATAGTACGACTACCCAGAGCACCGGGGAGCTGTTTTTT. It yields the protein CASSLDSTTTQSTGELFF.